Each of the 25 T cell receptor beta chains below was sequenced from the same sample in a study of T cells after yellow fever vaccination. TCRdb processed the 5' RACE reads anew with MiXCR; each CDR3 protein has one entry. The data hold some 52,000 distinct CDR3 sequences, with 6.6% observed a single time. This specimen was CD8+ T cells not binding an NS4B(214-222) dextramer, sorted from PBMCs, taken roughly 46 days after the first yellow fever vaccination. The receptors derive from a man aged 18 to 30 who received the YFV17D yellow fever vaccine.

This clonotype was detected a few times. This chain links TRBV7-2 with TRBJ2-7; no reliable D call. V was cut by 2 bases and J by 1 base, with 9 bases left in between. Germline V CDR1 and CDR2: SGHTA, FQGNSA. This CDR3 is 14 amino acids long. The CDR3 coding sequence is TGTGCCAGCAGCTTATACCCACGATCCTACGAGCAGTACGTC. Its translation: CASSLYPRSYEQYV.

This clonotype appeared many times. CDR3 region: CASSPYRVDTEAFF. The CDR3 coding sequence is TGCGCCAGCAGCCCCTATCGAGTAGACACTGAAGCTTTCTTT. V gene TRBV5-1 combines with J gene TRBJ1-1; D uncertain. Germline-derived CDR1 and CDR2 are SGHRS and YFSETQ. The CDR3 sequence is 14 residues long. The germline V and J ends were trimmed by 4 bases and 3 bases, with 13 bases remaining between them.

This chain links TRBV4-1 with TRBJ2-7; D might be TRBD1 or TRBD2, each matching 5 bases. Trimming removed 4 bases at V and 2 bases at J, with 12 bases between. The CDR3 runs 14 residues. In germline, CDR1 is MGHRA, CDR2 YSYEKL. The DNA of the CDR3 is TGCGCCAGCAGCCCTCTAGAGGGACCCTACGAGCAGTACTTC. It is translated as CASSPLEGPYEQYF.

This clonotype was seen ten or more times. The J gene is TRBJ1-2, the V gene TRBV4-1, with D possibly being TRBD1 (6 bases). V shed 3 bases and J shed 7 bases, with 9 bases lying between them. Germline assignment: CDR1 MGHRA and CDR2 YSYEKL. The CDR3 loop spans 12 amino acids. The DNA of the CDR3 is TGCGCCAGCAGCCAGGGGGCTGGTGGCTACACCTTC. It encodes CASSQGAGGYTF.

This clonotype occurred a few times. V is TRBV6-1 and J is TRBJ1-2, with 8 bases identical to TRBD1. The CDR3 runs to 15 residues. Germline V gene lookup returns CDR1 MNHNS and CDR2 SASEGT. With 5 bases clipped from V and 6 bases from J, the junction kept 11 bases outside the gene matches. The CDR3 nucleotides read TGTGCCAGCAGTACCGGACAGGGACTGGGACATGGCTACACCTTC. Residues: CASSTGQGLGHGYTF.

This clonotype was seen many times. The chain employs TRBV12-3 or TRBV12-4 and TRBJ2-3, with TRBD1 matching over 10 bases. V was clipped by 9 bases and J by 5 bases; unmatched bases: 14. There are 16 residues in the CDR3. The CDR3 sequence is CASSNRDRGPGDTQYF. The CDR3 DNA reads as TGTGCCAGTAGTAACCGGGACAGGGGACCGGGAGATACGCAGTATTTT.

This clonotype was seen ten or more times. The chain employs TRBV11-2 and TRBJ2-1; 8 bases match TRBD1. This CDR3 is 14 amino acids long. V trimming: 1 base; J trimming: 12 bases; junction bases outside the gene matches: 8. CDR1 is SGHAT and CDR2 is FQNNGV in the germline V gene. The CDR3 DNA is TGTGCCAGCAGCTTAGCCAGGGGGCCTTTTGTGCAGTTCTTC. Translation: CASSLARGPFVQFF.

The chain has TRBV12-3 or TRBV12-4 and TRBJ1-6, with D tentatively TRBD1 (6 bases). Deletions cut 9 bases from V and 7 bases from J, with 19 bases between. This CDR3 has 15 residues. The CDR3 protein is CASREAGQPNSPLHF. As DNA, the CDR3 is TGTGCCAGTCGGGAAGCCGGACAGCCCAATTCACCCCTCCACTTT.

The V gene is TRBV19, the J gene TRBJ2-1; tentatively, D is TRBD2 (5 bases). The germline gives CDR1 LNHDA, CDR2 SQIVND (reference sequence). The V and J ends lost 7 bases and 2 bases respectively, with 15 bases between them. This CDR3 is 15 amino acids long. The CDR3 DNA reads TGTGCCAGTAAAAGGACGGGGAGCCCCTACAATGAGCAGTTCTTC. Translated, it gives CASKRTGSPYNEQFF.

This clonotype occurred a few times. CDR3: CASGLGGLDHEQYF. Here the CDR3 DNA reads TGTGCTAGTGGTTTGGGCGGACTGGACCACGAGCAGTACTTC. The chain joins TRBV12-5 to TRBJ2-7, with a possible D match to TRBD2 (5 bases). Trimming cost V 1 base and J 5 bases, with 12 bases left between them. Germline V CDR1 and CDR2: LGHNT, FRNRAP. The CDR3 spans 14 residues.

The table lists this clonotype with a few counts. V usage is TRBV6-1 and J usage is TRBJ2-1; 9 bases are shared with TRBD2. The CDR3 is 15 residues long. V dropped 5 bases and J dropped 4; count of bases not matched to a gene: 6. Germline assignment: CDR1 MNHNS and CDR2 SASEGT. Here the CDR3 reads CASSTSGGTYNEQFF. CDR3 nucleotide sequence: TGTGCCAGCAGTACCAGCGGGGGGACATACAATGAGCAGTTCTTC.

The chain carries TRBV5-6 and TRBJ2-7; no clear D gene. The CDR3 length is 10 residues. Germline V gene data show CDR1 as SGHDT and CDR2 as YYEEEE. Trimming left V 1 base short and J 6 bases short, with 2 bases between. The CDR3 nucleotides are TGTGCCAGCAGCTTGTTCGAGCAGTACGTC. Encoded protein: CASSLFEQYV.

This clonotype was seen only a few times. CDR3: CASTAYESGTEAFF. As DNA, the CDR3 is TGTGCCAGCACCGCTTATGAGTCTGGCACTGAAGCTTTCTTT. The chain combines TRBV12-3 or TRBV12-4 with TRBJ1-1; D is uncertain. The length of the CDR3 is 14 residues. V was shortened by 7 bases and J by 4 bases, with 16 bases between the two germline ends.

This clonotype was found many times. This chain uses TRBV5-8 with TRBJ2-7; 8 nucleotides line up with TRBD2. Unmatched junction bases numbered 9, after V lost 5 bases and J lost 2 bases. The CDR3 covers 15 residues. Looked up from germline, CDR1 is SGHTS and CDR2 is YDEGEE. The CDR3 DNA is TGTGCCAGCAGACTTGAGCGGGGGAGCCCCTACGAGCAGTACTTC. This gives the protein CASRLERGSPYEQYF.

The sample holds many counts of this clonotype. J is TRBJ2-7 and V is TRBV6-2 or TRBV6-3, with D possibly being TRBD1 or TRBD2 (5 bases each). The CDR3 covers 14 residues. V was pared by 2 bases and J by 2 bases, with 10 bases between. Germline V lookup: CDR1 MNHEY, CDR2 SVGEGT. This CDR3 reads CASSYGTTTYEQYV. Written as DNA, the CDR3 is TGTGCCAGCAGTTACGGGACGACTACCTACGAGCAGTACGTC.

This clonotype was counted many times. The V gene is TRBV5-6, the J gene TRBJ1-2; 9 bases are a match to TRBD1. Germline assignment: CDR1 SGHDT and CDR2 YYEEEE. With 2 bases clipped from V and 4 bases from J, the junction kept 3 bases outside the gene matches. The CDR3 consists of 14 residues. CDR3 bases: TGTGCCAGCAGCTTCGGACAGGGGTTCTATGGCTACACCTTC. This sequence encodes CASSFGQGFYGYTF.

In this sample, this clonotype turned up a few times. The rearrangement uses TRBV7-3 and TRBJ2-3, with D uncertain. Trimming removed 5 bases at V and 6 bases at J, with 12 bases between. Germline CDR1 reads SGHTA; CDR2 reads FQGTGA. The CDR3 sequence is 13 residues long. CDR3 sequence reads: CASSPYPSDTQYF. CDR3 DNA: TGTGCCAGCAGCCCCTATCCCTCCGATACGCAGTATTTT.

The chain is built from TRBV7-2 and TRBJ2-2; D ambiguous. The V end was cut by 1 base, the J end by 4 bases, with 10 bases between. The CDR3 is 15 residues long. Germline V gene sequence: CDR1 SGHTA, CDR2 FQGNSA. This CDR3 reads CASSLVGGFTGELFF. The CDR3 nucleotides read TGTGCCAGCAGCTTAGTCGGCGGATTCACCGGGGAGCTGTTTTTT. Looking up the rest from reference TRBV7-2 and TRBJ2-2 gives the full variable domain: GAGVSQSPSNKVTEKGKDVELRCDPISGHTALYWYRQSLGQGLEFLIYFQGNSAPDKSGLPSDRFSAERTGGSVSTLTIQRTQQEDSAVYLCASSLVGGFTGELFFGEGSRLTVL.

This clonotype has more than one count but fewer than ten. The rearrangement links TRBV12-3 or TRBV12-4 to TRBJ2-3; 8 bases map to TRBD2. The CDR3 has 14 residues. With V trimmed by 6 bases and J by 6 bases, 8 bases remained unmatched. This chain's CDR3 is CASSLAGPRDTQYF. CDR3 DNA sequence: TGTGCCAGCAGCCTAGCGGGTCCTAGGGATACGCAGTATTTT.

The J gene is TRBJ1-1, the V gene TRBV5-1; the D is unclear. This CDR3 is 14 amino acids long. V lost 7 bases to trimming and J lost 1 base, with 14 bases between them. Germline CDR1 SGHRS, CDR2 YFSETQ. The CDR3 bases are TGCGCCAGCCAGGAGGGAGGCACGAACACTGAAGCTTTCTTT. This codes for CASQEGGTNTEAFF.

This clonotype was seen repeatedly, ten times or more. The rearrangement uses TRBV4-3 and TRBJ2-2; D is undetermined. Germline loops: CDR1 LGHNA, CDR2 YSLEER. The V and J ends lost 0 bases and 8 bases respectively, with 13 bases between them. The length of the CDR3 is 15 residues. The CDR3, as DNA: TGCGCCAGCAGCCAAGACCCAGTGCCAGAAGGGGAGCTGTTTTTT. Protein product: CASSQDPVPEGELFF.

This rearrangement joins TRBV4-1 to TRBJ2-7; TRBD1 matches at 8 bases. With 1 base clipped from V and 4 bases from J, the junction kept 6 bases outside the gene matches. Germline V lookup: CDR1 MGHRA, CDR2 YSYEKL. This CDR3 has 15 residues. CDR3 nucleotides: TGCGCCAGCAGCCAAGTTGCAGGGGGCGCGTACGAGCAGTACGTC. Encoded protein: CASSQVAGGAYEQYV.

This clonotype was seen at least ten times. The chain employs TRBV6-5 and TRBJ1-1, with D possibly TRBD1 on 6 matching bases. The CDR3 extends over 15 amino acids. Germline assignment: CDR1 MNHEY and CDR2 SVGAGI. V was shortened by 0 bases and J by 1 base, with 9 bases between the two germline ends. CDR3 residues: CASSYSGQPNTEAFF. The CDR3 region has the DNA TGTGCCAGCAGTTACTCGGGACAACCGAACACTGAAGCTTTCTTT.

The rearrangement uses TRBV6-6 and TRBJ2-2; no firm D call. Trimming stripped 3 bases from V and 4 bases from J, with 6 bases between. This CDR3 comprises 13 residues. Per the germline V gene, CDR1 is MNHNY and CDR2 is SVGAGI (reference sequence). The CDR3 loop reads CASSYRGTGELFF. The CDR3 nucleotides are TGTGCCAGCAGTTATAGAGGCACCGGGGAGCTGTTTTTT.

The V gene is TRBV4-3, the J gene TRBJ2-1; TRBD2 might be the D (6 bases). Germline-derived CDR1 and CDR2 are LGHNA and YSLEER. With 4 bases removed from V and 2 bases from J, the gap between germline ends came to 12 bases. This CDR3 has 15 amino acids. The CDR3 bases are TGCGCCAGCAGCCCAGGGACTGCCACCTACAATGAGCAGTTCTTC. This gives the protein CASSPGTATYNEQFF.